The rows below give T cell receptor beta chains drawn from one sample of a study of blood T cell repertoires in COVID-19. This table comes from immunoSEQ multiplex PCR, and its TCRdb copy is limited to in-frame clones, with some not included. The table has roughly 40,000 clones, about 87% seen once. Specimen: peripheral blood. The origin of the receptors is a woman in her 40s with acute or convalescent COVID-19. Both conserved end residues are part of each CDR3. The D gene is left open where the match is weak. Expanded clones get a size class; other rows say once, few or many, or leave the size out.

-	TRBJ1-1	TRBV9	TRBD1	TGTGCCAGCAGCACGACAGGGTATGAAGCTTTCTTT	CASSTTGYEAFF
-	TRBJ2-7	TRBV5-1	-	TGCGCCAGCAGCTTGTCTAGCTCCTACGAGCAGTACTTC	CASSLSSSYEQYF
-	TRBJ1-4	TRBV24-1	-	TGTGCCACCAGTGTCGGGGGTGTACGCAGTAAGGATGAAAAACTGTTTTTT	CATSVGGVRSKDEKLFF
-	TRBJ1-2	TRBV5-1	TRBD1	TGCGCCAGCAGCTTAGTGGCAGGGGGCTTCCCCTATGGCTACACCTTC	CASSLVAGGFPYGYTF
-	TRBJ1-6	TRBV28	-	TGTGCCAGCAGTGCCCTAAGGGGAGGGGATTCACCCCTCCACTTT	CASSALRGGDSPLHF
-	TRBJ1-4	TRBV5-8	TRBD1	TGTGCCAGCAGCTTGACAGGGGGTAATGAAAAACTGTTTTTT	CASSLTGGNEKLFF
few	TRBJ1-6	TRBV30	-	TGTGCCTGGAGTGCAGGGGAGGGGACACCCCTCCACTTT	CAWSAGEGTPLHF
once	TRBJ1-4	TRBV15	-	TGTGCCACCAGCAGAGATCAGGGGCCCCCAACTAATGAAAAACTGTTTTTT	CATSRDQGPPTNEKLFF
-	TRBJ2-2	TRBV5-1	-	TGCGCCAGCAGCTGGGAGGTCGGGGAGCTGTTTTTT	CASSWEVGELFF
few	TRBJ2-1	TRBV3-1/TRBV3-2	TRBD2	TGTGCCAGCAGCTTAGCGGGAGGCAAGAAAAACAATGAGCAGTTCTTC	CASSLAGGKKNNEQFF
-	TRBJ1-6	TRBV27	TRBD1	TGTGCCAGCAGTATAAACTCCGGGACAGCAAATTCACCCCTCCACTTT	CASSINSGTANSPLHF
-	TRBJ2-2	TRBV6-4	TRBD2	TGTGCCAGCAGTCGGGAGGGCAACACCGGGGAGCTGTTTTTT	CASSREGNTGELFF
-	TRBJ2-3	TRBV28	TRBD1	TGTGCCAGCAGCGGACAGGGGTGGGGAGATACGCAGTATTTT	CASSGQGWGDTQYF
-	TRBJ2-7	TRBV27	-	TGTGCCAGCAGTCTGAAAGAGCGCCTTGAGCAGTACTTC	CASSLKERLEQYF
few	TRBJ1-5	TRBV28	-	TGTGCCAGCAGTTTAACAGGGTACGTTTCCAATCAGCCCCAGCATTTT	CASSLTGYVSNQPQHF
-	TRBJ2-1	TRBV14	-	TGTGCCAGCAGCCCGACGTGGCAGGGCTCCTACAATGAGCAGTTCTTC	CASSPTWQGSYNEQFF
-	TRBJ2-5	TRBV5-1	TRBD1	TGCGCCAGCAGCTTCCTGACAGGGGCACAAGAGACCCAGTACTTC	CASSFLTGAQETQYF
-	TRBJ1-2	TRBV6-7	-	TGTGCCAGAGTTCAGGGGTTTCATGGCTACACCTTC	CARVQGFHGYTF
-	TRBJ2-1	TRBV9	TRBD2	TGTGCCAGCAGCCCCTGGGGCGGGGGGGCCTTCAATGAGCAGTTCTTC	CASSPWGGGAFNEQFF
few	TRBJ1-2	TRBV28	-	TGTGCCAGCAGTTTACAGGGCCTTCCTAACTATGGCTACACCTTC	CASSLQGLPNYGYTF
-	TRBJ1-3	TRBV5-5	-	TGTGCCAGCACCTTGGCCGTCTCTGGAAACACCATATATTTT	CASTLAVSGNTIYF
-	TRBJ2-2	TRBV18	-	TGTGCCAGCTCACCACAGCTGGCGGCGAACACCGGGGAGCTGTTTTTT	CASSPQLAANTGELFF
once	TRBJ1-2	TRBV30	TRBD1	TGTGCCTGGGGACAAGGGGACAGCATTTATGGCTACACCTTC	CAWGQGDSIYGYTF
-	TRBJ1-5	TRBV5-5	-	TGTGCCAGCAGCTTTAGGCAGGGAGGAGAACAGCCCCAGCATTTT	CASSFRQGGEQPQHF
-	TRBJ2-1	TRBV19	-	TGTGCCAGTAGTATAGGTTTAAAGCAGTTCTTC	CASSIGLKQFF
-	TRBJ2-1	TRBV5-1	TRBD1	TGCGCCAGCAGCTTGGTCCGCCGGGACAGGGGCTACAATGAGCAGTTCTTC	CASSLVRRDRGYNEQFF
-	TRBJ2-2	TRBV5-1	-	TGCGCCAGCAGCTTGGCTCCGCTCACGGTGACCGGGGAGCTGTTTTTT	CASSLAPLTVTGELFF
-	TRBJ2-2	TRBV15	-	TGTGCCACCAGCAGAGATTGGGGGCAGAACACCGGGGAGCTGTTTTTT	CATSRDWGQNTGELFF
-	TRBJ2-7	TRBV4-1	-	TGCGCCAGCAGCCAAGATTCGTCAGCGTCCTACGAGCAGTACTTC	CASSQDSSASYEQYF
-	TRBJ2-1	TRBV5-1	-	TGCGCCAGCAGCTTGGATTCACCGAGGAGGTACAATGAGCAGTTCTTC	CASSLDSPRRYNEQFF
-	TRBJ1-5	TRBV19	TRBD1	TGTGCCAGTACCCTGACAGGGGCCGGCAATCAGCCCCAGCATTTT	CASTLTGAGNQPQHF
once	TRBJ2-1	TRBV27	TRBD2	TGTGCCAGCAGTTTTAGCGGGAGGGCCGTTGGGGGCAATGAGCAGTTCTTC	CASSFSGRAVGGNEQFF
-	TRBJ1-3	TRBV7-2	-	TGTGCCAGCAGCTTAGGACGGGGGGCAGCGGGAAACACCATATATTTT	CASSLGRGAAGNTIYF
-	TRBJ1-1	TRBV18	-	TGTGCCAGCTCACCGAGCGGGACTTCTATGAACACTGAAGCTTTCTTT	CASSPSGTSMNTEAFF
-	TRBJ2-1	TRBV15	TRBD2	TGTGCCACCAGCAGTGGGGGGAGGGCGGGCGTAGCCAATGAGCAGTTCTTC	CATSSGGRAGVANEQFF
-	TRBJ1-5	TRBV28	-	TGTGCCAGCAGTTTAAGAGGGATTAGCAATCAGCCCCAGCATTTT	CASSLRGISNQPQHF
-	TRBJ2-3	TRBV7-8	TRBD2	TGTGCCAGCAGCTTAGTGACGGCTAGCGGGGGGGCCACAGATACGCAGTATTTT	CASSLVTASGGATDTQYF
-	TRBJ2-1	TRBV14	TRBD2	TGTGCCAGCAGCCACAGGGCGCTAGCGGGAATCAATGAGCAGTTCTTC	CASSHRALAGINEQFF
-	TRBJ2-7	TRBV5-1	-	TGCGCCAGCAGCCCGGAACTAGGATTCAACCAGTACTTC	CASSPELGFNQYF
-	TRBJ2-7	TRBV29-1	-	TGCAGCGTTGTACTGCCTAATTCCTACGAGCAGTACTTC	CSVVLPNSYEQYF
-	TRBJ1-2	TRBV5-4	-	TGTGCCAGCAGCCAAACGAAAGACTACTATGGCTACACCTTC	CASSQTKDYYGYTF
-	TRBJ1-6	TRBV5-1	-	TGCGCCAGCAGCTTGACAGCCCTCAATAATTCACCCCTCCACTTT	CASSLTALNNSPLHF
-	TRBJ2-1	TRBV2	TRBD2	TGTGCCAGCCTACGGGAGGCCTCCTACAATGAGCAGTTCTTC	CASLREASYNEQFF
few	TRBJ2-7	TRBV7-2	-	TGTGCCAGCAGCCTAGCAGGACAGATCTACGAGCAGTACTTC	CASSLAGQIYEQYF
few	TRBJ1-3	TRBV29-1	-	TGCAGCGCCTCCGGGGGTACGGGGGGAAACACCATATATTTT	CSASGGTGGNTIYF
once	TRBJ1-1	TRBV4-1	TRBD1	TGCGCCAGCAGCCAAGAGTCAGGACCACACAGGGGGCCGGGCACTGAAGCTTTCTTT	CASSQESGPHRGPGTEAFF
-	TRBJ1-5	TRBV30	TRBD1	TGTGCCTGGAGCCCGGGACAGAACAATCAGCCCCAGCATTTT	CAWSPGQNNQPQHF
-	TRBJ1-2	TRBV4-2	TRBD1	TGTGCCAGCAGCCACCACGGGACAGTTGCTAACTATGGCTACACCTTC	CASSHHGTVANYGYTF
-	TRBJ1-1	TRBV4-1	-	TGCGCCAGCAGCCAGGCCGACAGACACACTGAAGCTTTCTTT	CASSQADRHTEAFF
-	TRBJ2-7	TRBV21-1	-	TGTGCCAGAAACCACAGGGGTCACGAGCAGTACTTC	CARNHRGHEQYF